These 23 T cell receptor beta chains share one sample of origin, sequenced in a study of T cells in Graves' hyperthyroidism and ophthalmopathy. Amplified TCR beta CDR3 regions derived from RNA transcripts. The HTBI primer set served for first-round RT-PCR of the TCR CDR3. Using its own MiXCR run on the multiplex PCR reads, TCRdb lists one record per CDR3 protein. The table lists around 620,000 distinct CDR3 sequences, just over 45% of them singletons. Sequenced material: peripheral blood or thyroid tissue (not recorded which). The receptors come from an adult woman with Graves' disease, either hyperthyroidism or ophthalmopathy (not recorded which).

The chain is built from TRBV7-6 and TRBJ1-5; D remains unclear. Per the germline V gene, CDR1 is SGHVS and CDR2 is FNYEAQ. There are 13 residues in the CDR3. Trimming took off 5 bases at V and 4 bases at J, with 9 bases between the two ends. This CDR3 is CASSLSANQPQHF. Written as DNA, the CDR3 is TGTGCCAGCAGCCTAAGTGCTAATCAGCCCCAGCATTTT. The full variable domain, with the rest looked up from reference TRBV7-6 and TRBJ1-5, is GAGVSQSPRYKVTKRGQDVALRCDPISGHVSLYWYRQALGQGPEFLTYFNYEAQQDKSGLPNDRFSAERPEGSISTLTIQRTEQRDSAMYRCASSLSANQPQHFGDGTRLSIL.

The CDR3 DNA sequence: TGTGCCAGCAGCTGGGGGGTCAACTCACCCCTCCACTTT. Its translation is CASSWGVNSPLHF. The chain recombines TRBV7-9 with TRBJ1-6; possible D gene TRBD1, 5 bases. The CDR3 totals 13 residues. CDR1 is SEHNR and CDR2 is FQNEAQ in the germline V gene (reference sequence). V shed 4 bases and J shed 10 bases, with 11 bases lying between them.

As for this clonotype: The conserved closing phenylalanine or tryptophan is absent in this CDR3, likely reflecting a read error. It is unclear where the CDR3 begins or ends on the DNA, so no DNA is shown, and the CDR3 is as TCRdb lists it. This sequence joins TRBV2 and TRBJ2-1; the table's D gene call, TRBD1, was not cross checked with the DNA. The CDR3 comprises 8 residues, both ends counted. Germline-derived CDR1 and CDR2 are SNHLY and FYNNEI. The CDR3 reads CASSGHPG.

The CDR3 nucleotides are TGTGCCAGCAGTGAGTCCAGCGGGACTGAAGCTTTCTTT. This codes for CASSESSGTEAFF. This rearrangement joins TRBV2 to TRBJ1-1; no definite D call. CDR3 length: 13 residues. CDR1 and CDR2 (germline): SNHLY, FYNNEI. The V end lost 3 bases, the J end lost 5 bases, and 10 bases lay between the germline ends.

The V and J genes are TRBV10-3 and TRBJ1-6; no reliable D call. Germline V CDR1 and CDR2: ENHRY, SYGVKD. The CDR3 has 16 residues. Trimming stripped 10 bases from V and 11 bases from J, with 27 bases between. CDR3 coding DNA: TGTGCCAGCAGCCCCAAACGGACCTCGGGGTGGACACCCCTCCACTTT. This gives the protein CASSPKRTSGWTPLHF.

This clonotype was counted ten times or more. The J gene is TRBJ2-7, the V gene TRBV2; D remains ambiguous. Trimming took 1 base from V and 3 from J, leaving 4 bases between them. In germline, CDR1 is SNHLY, CDR2 FYNNEI. This CDR3 spans 12 amino acids. The CDR3 loop is CASSEGNYEQYF. The CDR3 bases are TGTGCCAGCAGTGAAGGGAACTACGAGCAGTACTTC.

This chain uses TRBV5-1 with TRBJ2-5, with D perhaps matching TRBD2 (5 bases). Trimming removed 10 bases from V and 9 bases from J, with 22 bases in between. Germline assignment: CDR1 SGHRS and CDR2 YFSETQ. The CDR3 contains 13 residues. CDR3 amino acids: CAAIGESNQPQYF. DNA of the CDR3: TGCGCCGCAATCGGGGAAAGCAATCAGCCCCAGTACTTC.

The chain combines TRBV24-1 with TRBJ2-5, with D perhaps matching TRBD1 (6 bases). The CDR3 has 16 amino acids. The germline V gene encodes CDR1 KGHDR and CDR2 SFDVKD. The V and J ends lost 4 bases and 5 bases respectively, with 19 bases between them. DNA of the CDR3: TGTGCCACCAGTGACCTTCCCGGACAGTCTGTGGAGACCCAGTACTTC. This codes for CATSDLPGQSVETQYF.

This sequence joins TRBV20-1 and TRBJ2-5, with TRBD1 as a possible D gene (6 bases). The V end lost 3 bases, the J end lost 0 bases, and 8 bases lay between the germline ends. The CDR3 runs to 13 residues. Germline V lookup: CDR1 DFQATT, CDR2 SNEGSKA (reference sequence). The CDR3 region is CSASRGHQETQYF. The CDR3 DNA follows: TGCAGTGCTAGCAGGGGCCACCAAGAGACCCAGTACTTC.

The chain links TRBV30 to TRBJ1-1; D perhaps matches TRBD1 (6 bases). This CDR3 is built from 14 residues. The germline CDR1 and CDR2 sequences are GTSNPN and SVGIG (reference sequence). V lost 5 bases and J 1 base, leaving 14 bases between the germline ends. The chain's CDR3 is CAWGRDRQNTEAFF. DNA for the CDR3: TGTGCCTGGGGGAGAGACAGGCAGAACACTGAAGCTTTCTTT.

This clonotype came up once. The chain links TRBV20-1 to TRBJ2-2; a weak D match, TRBD2 (7 bases). CDR3 length: 15 amino acids. The germline CDR1 and CDR2 sequences are DFQATT and SNEGSKA (reference sequence). Trimming shortened V by 6 bases and J by 4 bases, and 18 bases separated the two germline ends. DNA of the CDR3: TGCAGTGCGCGAGGGGGGAGGGGGGTCACCGGGGAGCTGTTTTTT. This gives the protein CSARGGRGVTGELFF.

This clonotype was counted many times. The rearrangement links TRBV7-9 to TRBJ1-1, with a tentative D call TRBD1 (6 bases). The V end was cut by 5 bases, the J end by 7 bases, with 11 bases between. Per the germline V gene, CDR1 is SEHNR and CDR2 is FQNEAQ (reference sequence). The CDR3 totals 12 residues. The CDR3 region is CASSHGGIEAFF. DNA for the CDR3: TGTGCCAGCAGCCACGGGGGCATTGAAGCTTTCTTT.

V gene TRBV3-1 combines with J gene TRBJ2-2, with 13 bases identical to TRBD2. The CDR3 has 16 amino acids. The germline V gene has CDR1 LGHDT and CDR2 YNNKEL (reference sequence). Losses at the gene ends were 3 bases for V and 4 bases for J; bases not matched to a gene: 2. The CDR3: CASSQGLAGLTGELFF. The CDR3, as DNA: TGTGCCAGCAGCCAGGGACTAGCGGGACTCACCGGGGAGCTGTTTTTT.

This chain uses TRBV20-1 with TRBJ1-6, with D possibly TRBD1 on 6 matching bases. The CDR3 runs 14 residues. Trimming removed 3 bases from V and 5 bases from J, with 11 bases in between. From germline, CDR1 is DFQATT and CDR2 SNEGSKA (reference sequence). The CDR3 DNA sequence: TGCAGTGCTAGTATACAGGGTAATAATTCACCCCTCCACTTT. Its translation is CSASIQGNNSPLHF.

This clonotype was observed many times. J is TRBJ1-3 and V is TRBV20-1, with D perhaps TRBD1 (6 bases). With 3 bases removed from V and 1 base from J, the gap between germline ends came to 13 bases. Germline V lookup: CDR1 DFQATT, CDR2 SNEGSKA (reference sequence). The CDR3 totals 15 residues. The CDR3 here is CSASAPTGSGNTIYF. The CDR3 nucleotides read TGCAGTGCTAGTGCACCAACAGGGTCTGGAAACACCATATATTTT.

This clonotype was counted many times. V and J are TRBV12-3 or TRBV12-4 and TRBJ2-5; 14 bases are a match to TRBD2. This CDR3 is built from 16 residues. V shed 7 bases and J 5 bases; nucleotides not matched to a gene: 9. The CDR3 region has the DNA TGTGCCAGCACTCCGGGACTAGCGGGAGCATGGGAGACCCAGTACTTC. Its translation: CASTPGLAGAWETQYF.

This chain joins TRBV12-3 or TRBV12-4 and TRBJ2-7; D is unresolved. This CDR3 region has 16 residues. V was clipped by 6 bases and J by 6 bases, with 24 bases between them. In nucleotides, the CDR3 is TGTGCCAGCAGCCAAGACCGGGCTGACCCGGGCCTCGAGCAGTACTTC. It encodes CASSQDRADPGLEQYF.

This clonotype has ten or more counts. The CDR3 is CSALGTSGSNTGELFF. The CDR3 DNA sequence: TGCAGTGCGCTGGGGACTAGCGGAAGTAACACCGGGGAGCTGTTTTTT. The V gene is TRBV20-1, the J gene TRBJ2-2, with TRBD2 matching over 11 bases. The CDR3 totals 16 residues. In germline, CDR1 is DFQATT, CDR2 SNEGSKA (reference sequence). Losses at the gene ends were 6 bases for V and 2 bases for J; bases not matched to a gene: 8.

The genes are TRBV15 and TRBJ1-2, with D tentatively TRBD1 (6 bases). Looked up from germline, CDR1 is LNHNV and CDR2 is YYDKDF (reference sequence). This CDR3 spans 13 amino acids. Trimming shortened V by 5 bases and J by 4 bases, and 11 bases separated the two germline ends. CDR3 region: CATSEGVLYGYTF. CDR3 in DNA: TGTGCCACCAGCGAGGGGGTCCTCTATGGCTACACCTTC. The entire variable domain, with the rest obtained from reference TRBV15 and TRBJ1-2, is as follows: DAMVIQNPRYQVTQFGKPVTLSCSQTLNHNVMYWYQQKSSQAPKLLFHYYDKDFNNEADTPDNFQSRRPNTSFCFLDIRSPGLGDTAMYLCATSEGVLYGYTFGSGTRLTVV.

V gene TRBV24-1 combines with J gene TRBJ2-3; D may be TRBD1 or TRBD2 (5 bases each). The germline V gene encodes CDR1 KGHDR and CDR2 SFDVKD. The CDR3 extends over 18 amino acids. Trimming stripped 2 bases from V and 6 bases from J, with 23 bases between. CDR3: CATSDWGSGGSQRDTQYF. The CDR3 bases are TGTGCCACCAGTGATTGGGGCAGCGGTGGGTCCCAGAGGGATACGCAGTATTTT.

The chain links TRBV19 to TRBJ2-6; 8 nucleotides match TRBD1. The CDR3 loop spans 17 amino acids. Germline loops: CDR1 LNHDA, CDR2 SQIVND (reference sequence). Losses at the gene ends were 3 bases for V and 0 bases for J; bases not matched to a gene: 4. In DNA form, the CDR3 reads TGTGCCAGTAGTATGACAGGGGCACGCTCTGGGGCCAACGTCCTGACTTTC. Translated: CASSMTGARSGANVLTF.

The chain's CDR3 is CSAGSESSYEQYF. The CDR3 DNA is TGCAGTGCAGGGTCGGAGAGCTCCTACGAGCAGTACTTC. The V and J genes are TRBV20-1 and TRBJ2-7; no definite D call. V was shortened by 6 bases and J by 0 bases, with 12 bases between the two germline ends. This CDR3 is 13 amino acids long. Per the germline V gene, CDR1 is DFQATT and CDR2 is SNEGSKA (reference sequence).

The gene calls are TRBV7-9 and TRBJ2-5, with TRBD1 identical over 10 bases. In germline, CDR1 is SEHNR, CDR2 FQNEAQ (reference sequence). Trimming cost V 2 bases and J 4 bases; bases outside gene matches: 10. This CDR3 spans 17 amino acids. The CDR3 reads CASSLTGTGAGTETQYF. The CDR3 DNA reads as TGTGCCAGCAGCTTAACCGGGACAGGGGCGGGAACAGAGACCCAGTACTTC.